One T cell receptor (beta chain) is described in this entry. Its antigen remains unknown. All patients experienced relapse after autologous stem cell transplantation, and brentuximab vedotin exposure was variable. CDR3 length: 14 residues. Germline-derived CDR1 and CDR2 are MNHNS and SASEGT. With 2 bases removed from V and 11 bases from J, the gap between germline ends came to 16 bases. Produced via immunoSEQ multiplex PCR; TCRdb's table is partial and in-frame only. The data hold approximately 46,000 clones, with approximately 73% observed a single time. The record originates from a study of PD-1 blockade in classical Hodgkin lymphoma. Notes on the study in general: Complete responders entered with baseline diversity on par with newly diagnosed patients, the results showed. Reported findings placed baseline TCR diversity lower in newly diagnosed patients (compared with healthy donors).

Here the sequenced sample was peripheral blood mononuclear cells (PBMCs), taken at baseline. V and J are TRBV6-1 and TRBJ1-5, with D unclear. The sequence derives from a human donor with classical Hodgkin lymphoma. CDR3 DNA: TGTGCCAGCAGTGAAATTGGGTCCCCCACTGCCCAGCATTTT. This gives the protein CASSEIGSPTAQHF.